The present entry profiles one T cell receptor beta chain with its context. It lacks a known antigen. No much larger clone is present one base from it, and per-base qualities are unavailable. This entry comes from a study of blood T cell repertoires in COVID-19 (dated by TCRdb to the early 2020s). As for the study more broadly: Samples from collaborators originated in the United States, Italy and Spain and spanned both the acute and convalescent phases of COVID-19. The material from the prospective study consisted of cDNA or gDNA derived from T cells, B-cell-depleted T cells, or PBMCs. The dataset comprised deeply sampled blood TCRbeta repertoires from subjects exposed to, actively infected with, or recovered from COVID-19. The repertoires were made available in a free public database intended to serve as a resource for research on the immune response to SARS-CoV-2. Samples came from the ongoing ImmuneRACE study (first 160 participants) plus 1,254 subjects from 6 global collaborators. Sample metadata almost always included a de-identified subject ID, COVID-19 status, age in years and sex. Where available, HLA class I and class II types were taken from metadata supplied by the sample provider and were not determined by assay-based typing.

CDR1 and CDR2 were assigned from the germline V gene (reference sequence) as LGHDT and YNNKEL. The germline V end is reduced by 4 bases and the J end by 10 bases; junction bases left unmatched: 11. From the cysteine through the phenylalanine, the CDR3 covers 14 amino acids. Left in the record is the CDR3 DNA by itself, 42 bases read in frame from the first base. The investigation overall reported the following: How much clinical and demographic metadata was included differed by source and by participant, and the metadata was provided uncurated.

One collaborating source in Seattle enrolled patients during active infection and followed them longitudinally through the course of disease. Whole blood was collected in K2EDTA tubes by collaborating institutions according to the institutions' own protocols. For TCRbeta analysis, collaborator samples were shipped as frozen whole blood, as isolated PBMCs, or as DNA extracted from either sample type. TCRbeta CDR3 regions were amplified from genomic DNA by means of the immunoSEQ Assay, a bias-controlled multiplex PCR. In the source study's methods: The number of nucleated cells in each sample was estimated by amplification of reference gene primers within the assay. To quantify the absolute abundance of each unique TCRbeta CDR3 rearrangement, sequence reads were collapsed and filtered. For each sample, productive Simpson clonality was calculated as the square root of Simpson's diversity index over productive rearrangements. This immuneACCESS table, as held by TCRdb, lists in-frame sequences with V and J called but not all clones. Of the missing ones, under half trace to an unresolved V gene in checked studies; the others have no known cause. That table furnishes V, J and clone size, whereas the DNA furnished D and trimming. This sample comprises approximately 200,000 clones, about 81% of them detected only once. About 11% of the sample comes from the top ten.

Source material: peripheral blood. The sequence joins TRBV3-1 (or the pseudogene TRBV3-2) to TRBJ2-3; 7 central bases correspond to TRBD2. This TCR came from an elderly woman with COVID-19, enrolled during active disease. The CDR3 corresponds to CASSPWGGPIAQYF. In nucleotides, the sequence is TGTGCCAGCAGCCCCTGGGGGGGACCGATTGCGCAGTATTTT.